This TCR beta chain originates from a study of blood T cell dynamics during melanoma immunotherapy. Clones were read by immunoSEQ multiplex PCR, and TCRdb kept only the in-frame ones, dropping some. The sample has roughly 15,000 clones, 85% to 90% seen once. There are 16 residues in the CDR3. Deletions cut 3 bases from V and 2 bases from J, with 17 bases between. CDR1 and CDR2 (germline): SGHNT, YYREEE (reference sequence). As to time point: pre-treatment baseline. This sequence was found in a human donor with melanoma. The specimen comprised blood, sampled from a patient treated with checkpoint blockade. The rearrangement uses TRBV5-4 and TRBJ1-2; no clear D gene. The CDR3 loop is CASSSNWEALNYGYTF. CDR3 DNA sequence: TGTGCCAGCAGCTCCAATTGGGAGGCGTTAAACTATGGCTACACCTTC.